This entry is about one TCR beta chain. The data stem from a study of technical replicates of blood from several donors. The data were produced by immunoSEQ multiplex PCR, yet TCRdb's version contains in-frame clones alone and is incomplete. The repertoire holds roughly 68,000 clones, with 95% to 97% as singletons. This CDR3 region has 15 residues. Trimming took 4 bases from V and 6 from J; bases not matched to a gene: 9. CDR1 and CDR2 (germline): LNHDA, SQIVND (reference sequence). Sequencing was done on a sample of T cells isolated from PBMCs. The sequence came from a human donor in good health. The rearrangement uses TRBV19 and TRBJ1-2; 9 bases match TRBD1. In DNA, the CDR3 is TGTGCCAGTAGTACGACAACCGGGACAGGGAATGGCTACACCTTC. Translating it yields CASSTTTGTGNGYTF. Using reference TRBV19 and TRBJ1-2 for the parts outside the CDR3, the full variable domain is DGGITQSPKYLFRKEGQNVTLSCEQNLNHDAMYWYRQDPGQGLRLIYYSQIVNDFQKGDIAEGYSVSREKKESFPLTVTSAQKNPTAFYLCASSTTTGTGNGYTFGSGTRLTVV.